This entry is about one TCR beta chain. Its antigen is not known. This entry comes from a study of beta chain features in type 1 diabetes. Cell sorting via CD45RO/CCR7/CD25/CD127/CD95/CD27 was performed to obtain CD4+ naive, central memory, regulatory and stem cell-like memory cells. Points from the study as a whole: Any HLA-type effect on TCRB rearrangement remained unresolved here.

The sequenced template was cDNA made from the entire isolated RNA. Data came from immunoSEQ multiplex PCR; TCRdb stores just in-frame clones and leaves some out. The sample yields under 400,000 clones, 20% seen once. V was clipped by 4 bases and J by 3 bases, with 13 bases between them. CDR1 is SQVTM, CDR2 ANQGSEA, per germline. This CDR3 is built from 14 residues. The chain joins TRBV29-1 to TRBJ2-4; possible D gene TRBD1, 6 bases. Sequenced input: naive CD4+ T cells from blood. The source is a woman between 18 and 29 years old in good health. The CDR3 coding sequence is TGCAGCGTTGCTATACAGGGTGGCAAAAACATTCAGTACTTC. As protein: CSVAIQGGKNIQYF.